The clone carrying this TCR beta chain was detected only a few times. Its antigen is still unknown. These data belong to a study of T cell responses to AZD1222 COVID-19 vaccine. Regarding the study as a whole: Spike-specific TCRs gained breadth and depth after people received two AZD1222 doses. In all cases, repertoires were sampled only after the peak T cell response. Within unmutated variant regions lay the reported targets of nearly half of spike-specific TCRs.

Trimming cost V 0 bases and J 6 bases; bases outside gene matches: 7. The CDR3 is made up of 16 amino acids. Germline V lookup: CDR1 ENHRY, CDR2 SYGVKD. Libraries were prepared by immunoSEQ multiplex PCR; TCRdb keeps only in-frame clonotypes and omits some of them. The data hold about 200,000 clones, with approximately 93% observed a single time. The chain has TRBV10-3 and TRBJ2-3, with 9 bases that match TRBD2. Here the sequenced sample was peripheral blood, taken 28 days after the second AZD1222 dose. The source of this sequence is an adult who received the AZD1222 COVID-19 vaccine. The CDR3 reads CAISESKAGGADTQYF. As DNA, the CDR3 is TGTGCCATCAGTGAGTCGAAGGCGGGGGGGGCCGATACGCAGTATTTT.